These 5 T cell receptor beta chains share one sample of origin, sequenced in a study of blood T cell repertoires in COVID-19. Generated by immunoSEQ multiplex PCR, the TCRdb table keeps only in-frame clones and is missing some. In the table there are some 200,000 clones, roughly 80% of which are singletons. Sequencing used peripheral blood. These receptors were collected from a woman in her forties with acute or convalescent COVID-19.

This sequence joins TRBV28 and TRBJ1-1; the match to TRBD1 covers 7 bases. The CDR3 runs 15 residues. Germline loops: CDR1 MDHEN, CDR2 SYDVKM. V gave up 3 bases and J gave up 9 bases; unmatched junction bases: 13. This chain's CDR3 is CASSLYGTVDSKAFF. As DNA, the CDR3 is TGTGCCAGCAGTTTGTACGGGACAGTCGACTCTAAAGCTTTCTTT.

The chain has TRBV29-1 and TRBJ1-1; no firm D call. Trimming pared 0 bases from V and 1 base from J, leaving 6 bases between. The CDR3 runs to 13 residues. Germline V gene sequence: CDR1 SQVTM, CDR2 ANQGSEA. In DNA form, the CDR3 reads TGCAGCGTTGAAGAGTCTACGAACACTGAAGCTTTCTTT. It translates to CSVEESTNTEAFF.

Only a few counts were recorded for this clone. The chain is built from TRBV5-5 and TRBJ1-2, with D possibly TRBD1 on 6 matching bases. CDR3 size: 14 residues. Per germline, CDR1 SGHKS and CDR2 YYEKEE (reference sequence). V was trimmed by 0 bases and J by 7 bases, leaving 13 bases between them. The CDR3 DNA reads as TGTGCCAGCAGCTTGGAAGGGCAGGGGTTTGGCTACACCTTC. It encodes CASSLEGQGFGYTF.

The chain links TRBV7-2 to TRBJ2-3, with D possibly matching TRBD2 (5 bases). CDR1 SGHTA and CDR2 FQGNSA come from the germline V gene. V was shortened by 8 bases and J by 7 bases, with 10 bases between the two germline ends. The CDR3 spans 11 residues. The CDR3 nucleotides are TGTGCCAGCTCTCCGGGGAATACGCAGTATTTT. Translating gives CASSPGNTQYF. The whole variable domain, remainder taken from reference TRBV7-2 and TRBJ2-3, is GAGVSQSPSNKVTEKGKDVELRCDPISGHTALYWYRQSLGQGLEFLIYFQGNSAPDKSGLPSDRFSAERTGGSVSTLTIQRTQQEDSAVYLCASSPGNTQYFGPGTRLTVL.

The chain has TRBV11-2 and TRBJ2-3, with 7 bases that match TRBD2. Looked up from germline, CDR1 is SGHAT and CDR2 is FQNNGV. The V gene end was trimmed by 0 bases and the J gene end by 10 bases; junction bases not matched to a gene: 19. The CDR3 runs to 18 residues. The CDR3 coding sequence is TGTGCCAGCAGCTTAGATGGAGCCTTCAATCAAGCGGGGTTGCCGCAGTATTTT. It codes for CASSLDGAFNQAGLPQYF. The full variable domain, rest sourced from reference TRBV11-2 and TRBJ2-3, is EAGVAQSPRYKIIEKRQSVAFWCNPISGHATLYWYQQILGQGPKLLIQFQNNGVVDDSQLPKDRFSAERLKGVDSTLKIQPAKLEDSAVYLCASSLDGAFNQAGLPQYFGPGTRLTVL.